These T cell receptor beta chains were read from a single sample in a study of T cell responses to AZD1222 COVID-19 vaccine. Clones were read by immunoSEQ multiplex PCR, and TCRdb kept only the in-frame ones, dropping some. The repertoire holds roughly 100,000 clones, with around 89% as singletons. The sample in question was peripheral blood, obtained on day 0 of AZD1222 vaccination. The receptor source for this set is an adult in good health. The conserved cysteine and the conserved F or W are not part of the CDR3 here. The order of the fields is V gene, J gene, CDR3 protein.

v_call: TRBV15; j_call: TRBJ1-4; cdr3_aa: ATSRGGTNEKLF
v_call: TRBV18; j_call: TRBJ2-6; cdr3_aa: ASSPRQTSGANVLT
v_call: TRBV9; j_call: TRBJ2-1; cdr3_aa: ASSVGTGQGRDEQF
v_call: TRBV12-3/TRBV12-4; j_call: TRBJ1-1; cdr3_aa: ASRQVGRAF
v_call: TRBV3-1/TRBV3-2; j_call: TRBJ2-7; cdr3_aa: ASSQNSVLPGEQY
v_call: TRBV4-3; j_call: TRBJ1-6; cdr3_aa: ASSQQQGNNSPLH
v_call: TRBV7-7; j_call: TRBJ2-1; cdr3_aa: ASSLGSSGNNEQF
v_call: TRBV13; j_call: TRBJ1-3; cdr3_aa: ASSSTGSGNTIY
v_call: TRBV7-2; j_call: TRBJ2-1; cdr3_aa: ASRMGLDNEQF
v_call: TRBV5-4; j_call: TRBJ2-1; cdr3_aa: ASSLSGGEQF
v_call: TRBV27; j_call: TRBJ1-1; cdr3_aa: ASSLEGGTEAF
v_call: TRBV30; j_call: TRBJ1-4; cdr3_aa: ACRPGTGAEKLF
v_call: TRBV7-8; j_call: TRBJ2-2; cdr3_aa: ASNRLTGAGELF
v_call: TRBV14; j_call: TRBJ1-4; cdr3_aa: ASSQDLMSAKLF
v_call: TRBV7-8; j_call: TRBJ1-1; cdr3_aa: ASSIERRMNTEAF
v_call: TRBV19; j_call: TRBJ2-2; cdr3_aa: ASSSRSSPSTGELF
v_call: TRBV14; j_call: TRBJ2-7; cdr3_aa: ASSRGTLREQY
v_call: TRBV5-1; j_call: TRBJ2-7; cdr3_aa: ASSFGLAPYEQY
v_call: TRBV15; j_call: TRBJ2-7; cdr3_aa: ATSGGVDEQY
v_call: TRBV10-3; j_call: TRBJ1-1; cdr3_aa: AISAGQGNTEAF
v_call: TRBV9; j_call: TRBJ2-5; cdr3_aa: ASSPHTPDQETQY
v_call: TRBV12-3/TRBV12-4; j_call: TRBJ1-2; cdr3_aa: ASSFSVYGYT
v_call: TRBV3-1/TRBV3-2; j_call: TRBJ2-1; cdr3_aa: ARKETRAPLEHNEQF
v_call: TRBV28; j_call: TRBJ2-7; cdr3_aa: ASSLTSREQY
v_call: TRBV7-8; j_call: TRBJ2-1; cdr3_aa: ASSSITTSGEQF